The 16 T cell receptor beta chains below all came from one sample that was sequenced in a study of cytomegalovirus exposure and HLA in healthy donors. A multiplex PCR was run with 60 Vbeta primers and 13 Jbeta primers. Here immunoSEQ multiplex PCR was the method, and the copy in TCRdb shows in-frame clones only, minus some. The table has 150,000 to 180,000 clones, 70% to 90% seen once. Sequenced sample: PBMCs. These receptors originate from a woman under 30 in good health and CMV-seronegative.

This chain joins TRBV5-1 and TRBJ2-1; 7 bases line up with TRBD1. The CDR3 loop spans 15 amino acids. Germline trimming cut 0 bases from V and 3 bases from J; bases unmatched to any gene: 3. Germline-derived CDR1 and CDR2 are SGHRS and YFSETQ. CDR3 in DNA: TGCGCCAGCAGCTTGGCGGCAGGGGGCTACAATGAGCAGTTCTTC. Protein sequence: CASSLAAGGYNEQFF. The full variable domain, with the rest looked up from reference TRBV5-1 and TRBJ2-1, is KAGVTQTPRYLIKTRGQQVTLSCSPISGHRSVSWYQQTPGQGLQFLFEYFSETQRNKGNFPGRFSGRQFSNSRSEMNVSTLELGDSALYLCASSLAAGGYNEQFFGPGTRLTVL.

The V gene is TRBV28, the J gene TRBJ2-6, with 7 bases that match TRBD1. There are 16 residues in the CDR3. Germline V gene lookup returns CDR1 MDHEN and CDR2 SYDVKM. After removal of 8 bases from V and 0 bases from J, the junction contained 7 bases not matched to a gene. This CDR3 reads CASGEGAGSGANVLTF. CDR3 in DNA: TGTGCCAGCGGCGAGGGGGCTGGCTCTGGGGCCAACGTCCTGACTTTC.

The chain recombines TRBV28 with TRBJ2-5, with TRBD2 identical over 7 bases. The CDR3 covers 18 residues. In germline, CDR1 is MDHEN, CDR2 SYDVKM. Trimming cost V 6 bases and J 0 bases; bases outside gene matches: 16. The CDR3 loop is CASSPLLVLRGDQETQYF. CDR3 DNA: TGTGCCAGCAGCCCCTTACTCGTTCTCCGGGGGGACCAAGAGACCCAGTACTTC.

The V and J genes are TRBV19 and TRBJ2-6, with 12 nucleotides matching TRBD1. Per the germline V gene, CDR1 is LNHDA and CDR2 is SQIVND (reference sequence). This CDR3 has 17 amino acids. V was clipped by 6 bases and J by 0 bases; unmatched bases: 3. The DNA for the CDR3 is TGTGCCAGTAGCCCGGGACAGGGGGCCTCTGGGGCCAACGTCCTGACTTTC. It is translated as CASSPGQGASGANVLTF.

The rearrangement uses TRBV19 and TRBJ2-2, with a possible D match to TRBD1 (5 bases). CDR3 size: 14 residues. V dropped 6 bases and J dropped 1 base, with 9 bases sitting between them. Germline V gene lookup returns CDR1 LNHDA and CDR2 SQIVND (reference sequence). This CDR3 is CASRRQGNTGELFF. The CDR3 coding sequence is TGTGCCAGTAGGAGGCAGGGGAACACCGGGGAGCTGTTTTTT.

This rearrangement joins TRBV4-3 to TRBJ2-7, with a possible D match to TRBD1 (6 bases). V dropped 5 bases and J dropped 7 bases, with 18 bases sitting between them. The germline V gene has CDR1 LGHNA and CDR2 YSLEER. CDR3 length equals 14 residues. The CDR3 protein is CASSWSQGLWEQYF. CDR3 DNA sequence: TGCGCCAGCAGCTGGAGCCAGGGGCTTTGGGAGCAGTACTTC.

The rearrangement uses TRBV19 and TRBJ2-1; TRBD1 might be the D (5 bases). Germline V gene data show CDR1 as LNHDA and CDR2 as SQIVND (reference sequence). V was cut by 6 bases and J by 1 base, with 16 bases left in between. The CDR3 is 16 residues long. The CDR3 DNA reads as TGTGCCAGTAGCCCTAGGACACTATCATCCTACAATGAGCAGTTCTTC. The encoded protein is CASSPRTLSSYNEQFF. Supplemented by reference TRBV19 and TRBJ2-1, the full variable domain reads DGGITQSPKYLFRKEGQNVTLSCEQNLNHDAMYWYRQDPGQGLRLIYYSQIVNDFQKGDIAEGYSVSREKKESFPLTVTSAQKNPTAFYLCASSPRTLSSYNEQFFGPGTRLTVL.

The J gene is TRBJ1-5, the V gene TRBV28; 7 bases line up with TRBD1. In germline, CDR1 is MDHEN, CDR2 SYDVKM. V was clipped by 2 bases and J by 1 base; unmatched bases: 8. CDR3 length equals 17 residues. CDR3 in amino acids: CASSLPGGQLSNQPQHF. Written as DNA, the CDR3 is TGTGCCAGCAGTTTACCTGGGGGACAGCTGAGCAATCAGCCCCAGCATTTT.

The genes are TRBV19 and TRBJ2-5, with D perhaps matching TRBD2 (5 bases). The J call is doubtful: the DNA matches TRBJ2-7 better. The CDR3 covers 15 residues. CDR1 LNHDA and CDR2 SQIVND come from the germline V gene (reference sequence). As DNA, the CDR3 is TGTGCCAGTAGTAAAGCGGCAGGTAGCACCTACGAGCAGTACTTC. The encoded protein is CASSKAAGSTYEQYF.

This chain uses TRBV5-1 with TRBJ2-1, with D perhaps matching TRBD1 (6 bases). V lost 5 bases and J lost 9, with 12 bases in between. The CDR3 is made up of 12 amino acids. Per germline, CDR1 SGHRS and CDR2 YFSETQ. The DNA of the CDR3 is TGCGCCAGCAGTTCACAGGGACGTGAGCAGTTCTTC. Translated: CASSSQGREQFF.

The CDR3 bases are TGTGCCATTACAGGGGTAGGCGAGCAGTACTTC. Translated, it gives CAITGVGEQYF. The J gene is TRBJ2-7, the V gene TRBV28; 7 bases map to TRBD1. The CDR3 length is 11 residues. V was pared by 10 bases and J by 6 bases, with 6 bases of the junction left unmatched. Looked up from germline, CDR1 is MDHEN and CDR2 is SYDVKM.

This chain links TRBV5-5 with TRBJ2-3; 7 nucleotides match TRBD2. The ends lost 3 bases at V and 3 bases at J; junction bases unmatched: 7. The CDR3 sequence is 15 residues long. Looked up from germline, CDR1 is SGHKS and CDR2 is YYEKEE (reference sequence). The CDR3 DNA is TGTGCCAGCAGCTACCGGACTAGATTGACAGATACGCAGTATTTT. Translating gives CASSYRTRLTDTQYF.

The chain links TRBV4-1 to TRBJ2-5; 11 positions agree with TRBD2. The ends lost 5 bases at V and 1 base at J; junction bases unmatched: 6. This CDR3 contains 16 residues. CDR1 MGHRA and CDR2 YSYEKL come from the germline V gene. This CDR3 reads CASSTPGLAVQETQYF. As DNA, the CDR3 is TGCGCCAGCAGCACCCCGGGACTAGCGGTCCAAGAGACCCAGTACTTC.

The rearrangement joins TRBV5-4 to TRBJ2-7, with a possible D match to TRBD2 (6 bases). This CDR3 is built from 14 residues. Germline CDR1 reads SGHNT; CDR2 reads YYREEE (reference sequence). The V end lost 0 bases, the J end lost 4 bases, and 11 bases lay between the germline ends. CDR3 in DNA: TGTGCCAGCAGCTTGGCTCCGGAGGGTTACGAGCAGTACTTC. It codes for CASSLAPEGYEQYF.

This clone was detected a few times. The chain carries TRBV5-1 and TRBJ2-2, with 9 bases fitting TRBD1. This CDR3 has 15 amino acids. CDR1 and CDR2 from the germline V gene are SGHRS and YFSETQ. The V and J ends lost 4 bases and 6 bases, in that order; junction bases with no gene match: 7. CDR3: CASSPGTGTPGELFF. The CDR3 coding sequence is TGCGCCAGCAGCCCCGGGACAGGGACCCCCGGGGAGCTGTTTTTT.

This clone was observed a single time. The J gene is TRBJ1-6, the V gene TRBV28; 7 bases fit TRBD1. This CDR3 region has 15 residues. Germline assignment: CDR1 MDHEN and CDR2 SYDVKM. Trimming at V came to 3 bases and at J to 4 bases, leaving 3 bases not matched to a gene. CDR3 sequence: CASSLTGNYNSPLHF. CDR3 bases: TGTGCCAGCAGTTTGACAGGGAATTATAATTCACCCCTCCACTTT.